This is a list of T cell receptor beta chains from one sample in a study of cytomegalovirus exposure and HLA in healthy donors. Profiling relied on immunoSEQ multiplex PCR, and the TCRdb table lists in-frame clones only, not all of them. The sample includes 100,000 or so clones, roughly 80% of them seen just once. Sequences were obtained from PBMCs. These receptors all stem from a woman in her 40s in good health and CMV-seropositive. CDR3s include the opening cysteine and the closing phenylalanine or tryptophan. Fields, in order: J gene, D gene, V gene, clone size, CDR3 DNA, CDR3 protein. A D gene is named only where the DNA matches it firmly. Size tells how often a clone was seen (once, few, many) or the class of an expanded clone, and some rows leave it out.

J: TRBJ1-1
D: -
V: TRBV4-1
size: -
DNA: TGCGCCAGCAGCCAATGGGCGGTTGGTGGGAGGCTAGAAGCTTTCTTT
CDR3: CASSQWAVGGRLEAFF

J: TRBJ2-7
D: TRBD2
V: TRBV4-1
size: -
DNA: TGCGCCAGCAGCCAAACTCCTGGGCAGGGAGGGTTCCGGGACGAGCAGTACTTC
CDR3: CASSQTPGQGGFRDEQYF

J: TRBJ1-5
D: -
V: TRBV2
size: few
DNA: TGTGCCAGCAGTGAAGCCCCAGGGCAGCCCCAGCATTTT
CDR3: CASSEAPGQPQHF

J: TRBJ2-7
D: TRBD2
V: TRBV10-3
size: few
DNA: TGTGCCATCAGTGAGTCTCGGACTAGCGGGCAGTACTTC
CDR3: CAISESRTSGQYF

J: TRBJ2-3
D: TRBD1
V: TRBV6-5
size: -
DNA: TGTGCCAGCAGTTACGGACAGGGGCTCACAGATACGCAGTATTTT
CDR3: CASSYGQGLTDTQYF

J: TRBJ2-5
D: TRBD2
V: TRBV28
size: few
DNA: TGTGCCAGTTCCCCTAGCGGGCAGGAGACCCAGTACTTC
CDR3: CASSPSGQETQYF

J: TRBJ1-5
D: TRBD1
V: TRBV7-9
size: -
DNA: TGTGCCAGCAGCTTAGGACAGGGGCTAAGCAATCAGCCCCAGCATTTT
CDR3: CASSLGQGLSNQPQHF

J: TRBJ1-3
D: -
V: TRBV6-5
size: once
DNA: TGTGCCAGCAGTCGGGTAAACTCTGGAAACACCATATATTTT
CDR3: CASSRVNSGNTIYF

J: TRBJ2-3
D: -
V: TRBV18
size: -
DNA: TGTGCCAGCTCACCTTCTTTGCCAGGGACAACAGATACGCAGTATTTT
CDR3: CASSPSLPGTTDTQYF

J: TRBJ2-7
D: -
V: TRBV4-1
size: -
DNA: TGCGCCAGCAGCCAAGTACCTAGTTCTAGTTCCTACGAGCAGTACTTC
CDR3: CASSQVPSSSSYEQYF

J: TRBJ2-7
D: -
V: TRBV6-1
size: once
DNA: TGTGCCAGCAGTGTCCCACAGGCCCTTTTCTCCTACGAGCAGTACTTC
CDR3: CASSVPQALFSYEQYF

J: TRBJ1-2
D: -
V: TRBV7-9
size: -
DNA: TGTGCCAGCAGCTTATTAGCTAACTATGGCTACACCTTC
CDR3: CASSLLANYGYTF

J: TRBJ2-3
D: TRBD1
V: TRBV4-3
size: -
DNA: TGCGCCAGCAGCCAAGGGACAGGGGGCGTGGGAGATACGCAGTATTTT
CDR3: CASSQGTGGVGDTQYF

J: TRBJ2-7
D: TRBD2
V: TRBV7-3
size: -
DNA: TGTGCCAGCAGCCGGGGGGGCGAATCCTACGAGCAGTACTTC
CDR3: CASSRGGESYEQYF

J: TRBJ2-3
D: TRBD1
V: TRBV19
size: -
DNA: TGTGCCAGTAGTAGGAGACAGGGGGCTAGCACAGATACGCAGTATTTT
CDR3: CASSRRQGASTDTQYF

J: TRBJ2-7
D: TRBD1
V: TRBV7-9
size: -
DNA: TGTGCCAGCAGCCCGCCGGGACAGAACTCCTACGAGCAGTACTTC
CDR3: CASSPPGQNSYEQYF

J: TRBJ2-7
D: TRBD1
V: TRBV28
size: -
DNA: TGTGCCAGCAGGACCTTCAACAGGGGGCAAGGGGACGAGCAGTACTTC
CDR3: CASRTFNRGQGDEQYF

J: TRBJ1-1
D: -
V: TRBV5-6
size: -
DNA: TGTGCCAGCAGCTTGTGGGACTCTGAAGCTTTCTTT
CDR3: CASSLWDSEAFF

J: TRBJ2-1
D: TRBD2
V: TRBV5-4
size: -
DNA: TGTGCCAGCAGCCTCACTAGCGGGGGGTCCTACAATGAGCAGTTCTTC
CDR3: CASSLTSGGSYNEQFF

J: TRBJ1-1
D: -
V: TRBV5-4
size: -
DNA: TGTGCCAGCAGCTCCCAGGTAGGGGGAACTGAAGCTTTCTTT
CDR3: CASSSQVGGTEAFF

J: TRBJ2-7
D: TRBD1
V: TRBV7-3
size: few
DNA: TGTGCCAGCAGCTTAGGTCCCCGGACAGGCTCCTACGAGCAGTACTTC
CDR3: CASSLGPRTGSYEQYF

J: TRBJ1-1
D: -
V: TRBV9
size: -
DNA: TGTGCCAGCAGCGCGCGGGGGGGCGGCACTGAAGCTTTCTTT
CDR3: CASSARGGGTEAFF

J: TRBJ2-3
D: TRBD2
V: TRBV4-1
size: -
DNA: TGCGCCAGCAGCCAAGTCTTGGCGGGGGTTAGCACAGATACGCAGTATTTT
CDR3: CASSQVLAGVSTDTQYF

J: TRBJ2-3
D: TRBD1
V: TRBV19
size: -
DNA: TGTGCCAGTAGTCTGGACAGGGGAGGGCAGTATTTT
CDR3: CASSLDRGGQYF

J: TRBJ1-2
D: TRBD1
V: TRBV19
size: few
DNA: TGTGCCAGCCGACAAGCAGGGGGCACGCCCTATGGCTACACCTTC
CDR3: CASRQAGGTPYGYTF

J: TRBJ2-5
D: -
V: TRBV5-6
size: -
DNA: TGTGCCAGCAGCTTCACAGGACCCCAAGAGACCCAGTACTTC
CDR3: CASSFTGPQETQYF

J: TRBJ1-2
D: -
V: TRBV28
size: -
DNA: TGTGCCAGCAGTATCCCCGGAGAGTATGGCTACACCTTC
CDR3: CASSIPGEYGYTF

J: TRBJ1-1
D: -
V: TRBV5-4
size: -
DNA: TGTGCCAGCAGCTACCCTGGGGGGGTGAACACTGAAGCTTTCTTT
CDR3: CASSYPGGVNTEAFF

J: TRBJ2-1
D: -
V: TRBV7-9
size: -
DNA: TGTGCCAGCAGCTTACTTGGTACAACGATTTACAATGAGCAGTTCTTC
CDR3: CASSLLGTTIYNEQFF

J: TRBJ2-7
D: TRBD1
V: TRBV6-5
size: few
DNA: TGTGCCAGCAGTTATGACAGGGTAGCAGGCTACGAGCAGTACTTC
CDR3: CASSYDRVAGYEQYF

J: TRBJ2-1
D: -
V: TRBV7-9
size: -
DNA: TGTGCCAGCAGCTTAGTCGGGAGCATGCTTCGCTCCTACAATGAGCAGTTCTTC
CDR3: CASSLVGSMLRSYNEQFF

J: TRBJ2-3
D: -
V: TRBV5-1
size: -
DNA: TGCGCCAGCAGCTCAACCGCCGCGGTTACAGATACGCAGTATTTT
CDR3: CASSSTAAVTDTQYF

J: TRBJ1-4
D: -
V: TRBV28
size: -
DNA: TGTGCCAGCAGTCACTCCCCTTGGCAGGGTGCTAATGAAAAACTGTTTTTT
CDR3: CASSHSPWQGANEKLFF

J: TRBJ2-1
D: -
V: TRBV28
size: -
DNA: TGTGCCAGCAGTTTGCTAGGCCCGGGTGAGCAGTTCTTC
CDR3: CASSLLGPGEQFF

J: TRBJ2-3
D: TRBD2
V: TRBV27
size: -
DNA: TGTGCCAGCAGCAACTATGGCGGGAGGGGGGATACGCAGTATTTT
CDR3: CASSNYGGRGDTQYF

J: TRBJ2-7
D: -
V: TRBV6-1
size: -
DNA: TGTGCCAGCAGACAGGGAGACCCCTACGAGCAGTACTTC
CDR3: CASRQGDPYEQYF

J: TRBJ2-1
D: TRBD2
V: TRBV4-3
size: -
DNA: TGCGCCAGCAGCCAAGATCCACTAGCGGAGATGGGATACAATGAGCAGTTCTTC
CDR3: CASSQDPLAEMGYNEQFF

J: TRBJ2-3
D: TRBD2
V: TRBV27
size: -
DNA: TGTGCCAGCAGTTTGGGGGCTAGCGGGGGGGCCGATACGCAGTATTTT
CDR3: CASSLGASGGADTQYF

J: TRBJ1-1
D: TRBD1
V: TRBV7-8
size: -
DNA: TGTGCCAGCAGGGAGCAGGGGGCTATGAACACTGAAGCTTTCTTT
CDR3: CASREQGAMNTEAFF

J: TRBJ2-2
D: TRBD2
V: TRBV27
size: once
DNA: TGTGCCAGCAGTTTCCACGCGGGACTAGCGGCCCGGGGGATGTCCGGGGAGCTGTTTTTT
CDR3: CASSFHAGLAARGMSGELFF

J: TRBJ1-6
D: TRBD1
V: TRBV28
size: -
DNA: TGTGCCAGCAGCCGATCCGTCTGGACAGGAGATGCTTCACCCCTCCACTTT
CDR3: CASSRSVWTGDASPLHF

J: TRBJ2-2
D: TRBD2
V: TRBV7-3
size: -
DNA: TGTGCCAGCAGCGAAAGCGGGGGGGCCCCCGGGGAGCTGTTTTTT
CDR3: CASSESGGAPGELFF

J: TRBJ2-1
D: -
V: TRBV27
size: -
DNA: TGTGCCAGCACGCTTTGCGATGAGCAGTTCTTC
CDR3: CASTLCDEQFF

J: TRBJ2-3
D: -
V: TRBV15
size: -
DNA: TGTGCCACCAGCAGAGTACGGACAGATACGCAGTATTTT
CDR3: CATSRVRTDTQYF

J: TRBJ1-2
D: -
V: TRBV7-9
size: -
DNA: TGTTCCAGCAGCTTGAGCCTCAGGGTCTCACCATATGGCTACACCTTC
CDR3: CSSSLSLRVSPYGYTF

J: TRBJ1-2
D: -
V: TRBV9
size: few
DNA: TGTGCCAGCAGCGTAGTAACTGGAGGCTCTGGCTACACCTTC
CDR3: CASSVVTGGSGYTF

J: TRBJ2-2
D: TRBD1
V: TRBV7-3
size: -
DNA: TGTGCCAGCAGCCCCCGGACAGGGGTGCCCGGGGAGCTGTTTTTT
CDR3: CASSPRTGVPGELFF

J: TRBJ1-2
D: -
V: TRBV25-1
size: few
DNA: TGTGCCAGCAGTGAAAACGTTGGAGGGTTTATCTATGGCTACACCTTC
CDR3: CASSENVGGFIYGYTF

J: TRBJ2-1
D: TRBD2
V: TRBV10-3
size: few
DNA: TGTGCCATCAGTGGCCAAGCGGGGGGCTACAATGAGCAGTTCTTC
CDR3: CAISGQAGGYNEQFF

J: TRBJ1-2
D: -
V: TRBV28
size: -
DNA: TGTGCCAGCAGTTTAGTATTGACACCCGACCTCTATGGCTACACCTTC
CDR3: CASSLVLTPDLYGYTF